This entry lists 28 T cell receptor beta chains sequenced from one sample in a study of T cells in Graves' hyperthyroidism and ophthalmopathy. Amplification yielded TCR beta CDR3 regions, with RNA transcripts as the source. The HTBI primer set served for first-round RT-PCR of the TCR CDR3. TCRdb ran MiXCR on the multiplex PCR reads and lists one entry per CDR3 protein. Of 410,000 or so distinct CDR3 sequences detected, roughly 14% appear once; the ten largest clones hold around 13%. The sample consisted of blood. The origin of the receptors is a man between 18 and 29 years old with Graves' ophthalmopathy.

This clonotype was seen ten or more times. The chain recombines TRBV7-9 with TRBJ2-7; D not resolved. Germline CDR1 SEHNR, CDR2 FQNEAQ (reference sequence). Trimming removed 6 bases at V and 7 bases at J, with 13 bases between. This CDR3 has 12 amino acids. The CDR3 is CASSRLVGEQYF. The DNA for the CDR3 is TGTGCCAGCAGTCGTCTAGTGGGGGAGCAGTACTTC.

This clonotype was counted at least ten times. The chain is built from TRBV10-3 and TRBJ1-1; 10 positions agree with TRBD1. The germline gives CDR1 ENHRY, CDR2 SYGVKD. The CDR3 is 15 residues long. V shed 7 bases and J 1 base; nucleotides not matched to a gene: 6. The CDR3 DNA reads as TGTGCCATCAACGAACGGGACAGGGGGAACACTGAAGCTTTCTTT. It yields the protein CAINERDRGNTEAFF.

Many counts were recorded for this clonotype. The chain uses TRBV20-1 and TRBJ1-5; 7 positions match TRBD1. Germline lookup yields CDR1 DFQATT and CDR2 SNEGSKA (reference sequence). The CDR3 is 13 residues long. With 6 bases clipped from V and 6 bases from J, the junction kept 8 bases outside the gene matches. In DNA form, the CDR3 reads TGCAGTGCCGGTAGGGGGCTTGGTCAGCCCCAGCATTTT. The encoded protein is CSAGRGLGQPQHF.

The table lists this clonotype with a count of one. The chain is built from TRBV28 and TRBJ1-1; D is undetermined. The ends were cut back, 2 bases at V and 6 bases at J, with 10 bases in the middle. Per germline, CDR1 MDHEN and CDR2 SYDVKM. The CDR3 has 13 amino acids. DNA for the CDR3: TGTGCCAGCAGTTTACCCCTCGGTGCTGAAGCTTTCTTT. This codes for CASSLPLGAEAFF.

This clonotype appeared many times. The rearrangement joins TRBV24-1 to TRBJ1-2, with D hard to call. There are 13 residues in the CDR3. From germline, CDR1 is KGHDR and CDR2 SFDVKD. V was clipped by 5 bases and J by 8 bases, with 14 bases between them. The CDR3 loop reads CATSVGSFGGYTF. For the CDR3, the DNA is TGTGCCACCAGTGTCGGCTCCTTTGGGGGCTACACCTTC.

This clonotype was seen at least ten times. V gene TRBV19 combines with J gene TRBJ1-1; D is possibly TRBD1 (5 bases). The length of the CDR3 is 14 residues. The ends were cut back, 5 bases at V and 0 bases at J, with 10 bases in the middle. Germline loops: CDR1 LNHDA, CDR2 SQIVND (reference sequence). In nucleotides, the CDR3 is TGTGCCAGTAGTTGGCAGGGAATGAACACTGAAGCTTTCTTT. This encodes CASSWQGMNTEAFF.

This clonotype has ten or more counts. The genes are TRBV5-1 and TRBJ2-2; D uncertain. The V and J ends lost 0 bases and 2 bases respectively, with 8 bases between them. CDR1 is SGHRS and CDR2 is YFSETQ in the germline V gene. The CDR3 is 15 amino acids. The CDR3 here is CASSLGVRNTGELFF. DNA for the CDR3: TGCGCCAGCAGCTTGGGGGTGCGAAACACCGGGGAGCTGTTTTTT.

The chain joins TRBV11-2 to TRBJ2-7; 11 bases map to TRBD1. From germline, CDR1 is SGHAT and CDR2 FQNNGV. The CDR3 totals 16 residues. After removal of 1 base from V and 2 bases from J, the junction contained 4 bases not matched to a gene. DNA of the CDR3: TGTGCCAGCAGCTTAGGGACAGGGGGCTGGGCCTACGAGCAGTACTTC. This codes for CASSLGTGGWAYEQYF.

This clonotype was seen repeatedly, ten times or more. The chain combines TRBV6-1 with TRBJ2-1, with 12 bases lining up with TRBD1. The CDR3 sequence is 14 residues long. With 8 bases clipped from V and 10 bases from J, the junction kept 9 bases outside the gene matches. Germline CDR1 MNHNS, CDR2 SASEGT. In DNA form, the CDR3 reads TGTGCCAGCGGGGGACAGGGGGCCATTGGGGAGCAGTTCTTC. Its translation is CASGGQGAIGEQFF.

This clonotype has only a few counts. The chain carries TRBV2 and TRBJ1-6; D is uncertain. The germline gives CDR1 SNHLY, CDR2 FYNNEI. The ends were cut back, 5 bases at V and 7 bases at J, with 9 bases in the middle. CDR3 length equals 13 residues. CDR3 region: CASSTDGNSPLHF. The DNA of the CDR3 is TGTGCCAGCAGTACCGACGGGAATTCACCCCTCCACTTT.

This chain joins TRBV7-9 and TRBJ2-7, with D tentatively TRBD1 or TRBD2 (5 bases each). Per germline, CDR1 SEHNR and CDR2 FQNEAQ (reference sequence). The CDR3 has 17 amino acids. V lost 0 bases and J lost 2, with 17 bases in between. The CDR3 sequence is CASSLALGTAEAYEQYF. The CDR3 DNA is TGTGCCAGCAGCTTAGCGCTTGGGACGGCGGAAGCCTACGAGCAGTACTTC.

This clonotype was detected many times. The V gene is TRBV10-3, the J gene TRBJ2-1, with TRBD2 matching 10 bases. The V gene's germline CDR1 is ENHRY and CDR2 SYGVKD. J lost 7 bases, V lost 5 bases, and 8 bases had no gene match. The CDR3 length is 15 residues. CDR3 protein: CAISTETSGLNEQFF. DNA for the CDR3: TGTGCCATCAGTACCGAGACTAGCGGGTTGAATGAGCAGTTCTTC.

This clonotype appeared many times. The chain is built from TRBV15 and TRBJ1-5; 10 bases are shared with TRBD1. The CDR3 totals 16 residues. V lost 2 bases and J lost 2; bases outside the gene matches: 3. Germline lookup yields CDR1 LNHNV and CDR2 YYDKDF (reference sequence). The CDR3 region has the DNA TGTGCCACCAGCAGAAAAGGACAGGGGGGCAATCAGCCCCAGCATTTT. Protein: CATSRKGQGGNQPQHF.

This clonotype was observed many times. V usage is TRBV20-1 and J usage is TRBJ2-3, with D perhaps being TRBD1 or TRBD2 (7 bases each). The V gene lost 0 bases and the J gene lost 6 bases, with 16 bases spanning the gap. CDR1 and CDR2 (germline): DFQATT, SNEGSKA (reference sequence). This CDR3 is built from 15 residues. CDR3 bases: TGCAGTGCTAGAGAAGAGGGGGCCGGGGGGGATACGCAGTATTTT. Translation: CSAREEGAGGDTQYF.

Points on this clonotype: Since a much larger clone is just one base distant, this may be a read error. This rearrangement joins TRBV7-2 to TRBJ1-1, with a tentative D call TRBD1 (5 bases). Germline CDR1 SGHTA, CDR2 FQGNSA. This CDR3 has 17 residues. V was clipped by 4 bases and J by 6 bases, with 24 bases between them. The CDR3, as DNA: TGTGCCAGCAGCTCACCTCACCCGGGACCCACGTATGCTGAAGCTTTCTTT. Its protein product is CASSSPHPGPTYAEAFF.

Many counts were recorded for this clonotype. The rearrangement uses TRBV6-1 and TRBJ2-1, with D possibly TRBD1 on 6 matching bases. V shed 7 bases and J shed 0 bases, with 10 bases lying between them. The length of the CDR3 is 14 residues. The germline V gene has CDR1 MNHNS and CDR2 SASEGT. The CDR3 nucleotides are TGTGCCAGCACCCAGGACAGCTCCTACAATGAGCAGTTCTTC. This encodes CASTQDSSYNEQFF.

In this sample, this clonotype turned up a few times. This sequence may be a read error, since a much larger clone differs from it by one base. The CDR3 end shows no conserved phenylalanine or tryptophan, and so a read error is likely. The V gene is TRBV20-1, the J gene TRBJ2-5, with 8 bases that match TRBD1. CDR1 and CDR2 (germline): DFQATT, SNEGSKA (reference sequence). This CDR3 spans 13 amino acids. V lost 7 bases, J lost 1 base, and 5 bases stayed unmatched. For the CDR3, the DNA is TGCAGTGTTGCAGGACAGGGCCAAGAGACCCAGTACCTC. Translated: CSVAGQGQETQYL.

Regarding this clonotype: Since the CDR3 does not end with the conserved phenylalanine or tryptophan, this likely comes from a read error. This chain connects TRBV20-1 to TRBJ1-1; D call uncertain. With 4 bases removed from V and 1 base from J, the gap between germline ends came to 7 bases. Germline CDR1 is DFQATT and CDR2 is SNEGSKA (reference sequence). This CDR3 is 12 amino acids long. The CDR3 coding sequence is TGCAGTGCTAATGAGAGGAACACTGAAGCTTTCCTT. Translating it yields CSANERNTEAFL.

This clonotype was seen only a few times. J is TRBJ1-1 and V is TRBV4-2, with 7 bases lining up with TRBD1. CDR1 is LGHNA and CDR2 is YNFKEQ in the germline V gene. V lost 7 bases and J lost 10; bases outside the gene matches: 9. The length of the CDR3 is 12 residues. The CDR3: CASTTTGSVAFF. The CDR3 region has the DNA TGTGCCAGCACCACGACAGGGAGTGTAGCTTTCTTT.

This clonotype was seen repeatedly, ten times or more. The chain couples TRBV19 to TRBJ2-3; perhaps TRBD2 as D (6 bases). Germline CDR1 reads LNHDA; CDR2 reads SQIVND (reference sequence). The length of the CDR3 is 13 residues. V lost 9 bases and J lost 2, with 12 bases in between. The CDR3 DNA reads as TGTGCCAGCGGGACTCAGAACACAGATACGCAGTATTTT. Amino acid sequence: CASGTQNTDTQYF.

This clonotype was seen many times. The chain employs TRBV18 and TRBJ1-1; 11 nucleotides align to TRBD1. This CDR3 contains 15 residues. Per the germline V gene, CDR1 is KGHSH and CDR2 is LQKENI. The V and J ends lost 6 bases and 1 base, in that order; junction bases with no gene match: 4. The CDR3 region has the DNA TGTGCCAGCTCCAGGACAGGGGGCGAGAACACTGAAGCTTTCTTT. Translation gives CASSRTGGENTEAFF.

Here the CDR3 DNA reads TGTGCCATCAGTGACAGGACCCTCAACTACGAGCAGTACTTC. It specifies CAISDRTLNYEQYF. V gene TRBV10-3 combines with J gene TRBJ2-7; D remains ambiguous. V was clipped by 3 bases and J by 3 bases, with 12 bases between them. Germline CDR1 and CDR2: ENHRY and SYGVKD. The CDR3 consists of 14 residues.

The chain couples TRBV7-9 to TRBJ2-3; tentatively, D is TRBD2 (6 bases). The germline V and J ends were trimmed by 5 bases and 2 bases, with 14 bases remaining between them. Germline V gene sequence: CDR1 SEHNR, CDR2 FQNEAQ (reference sequence). This CDR3 region has 15 residues. CDR3 loop: CASSQPGSPTDTQYF. CDR3 DNA sequence: TGTGCCAGCAGCCAGCCCGGGAGCCCCACAGATACGCAGTATTTT.

The rearrangement uses TRBV11-2 and TRBJ2-1; the match to TRBD1 covers 8 bases. The CDR3 totals 15 residues. From germline, CDR1 is SGHAT and CDR2 FQNNGV. Trimming at V came to 5 bases and at J to 3 bases, leaving 6 bases not matched to a gene. For the CDR3, the DNA is TGTGCCAGCAGCACGGGACAGGCAGGCTACAATGAGCAGTTCTTC. Its protein is CASSTGQAGYNEQFF. The whole variable domain, filled in from reference TRBV11-2 and TRBJ2-1, reads EAGVAQSPRYKIIEKRQSVAFWCNPISGHATLYWYQQILGQGPKLLIQFQNNGVVDDSQLPKDRFSAERLKGVDSTLKIQPAKLEDSAVYLCASSTGQAGYNEQFFGPGTRLTVL.

This clonotype was counted at least ten times. The chain links TRBV7-9 to TRBJ2-7; possibly TRBD1 for D (5 bases). In germline, CDR1 is SEHNR, CDR2 FQNEAQ (reference sequence). The CDR3 length is 14 residues. V lost 5 bases to trimming and J lost 3 bases, with 14 bases between them. The CDR3 region is CASSPGPQGYEQYF. The CDR3 coding sequence is TGTGCCAGCAGCCCCGGACCCCAGGGCTACGAGCAGTACTTC.

This clonotype occurred many times. V gene TRBV20-1 combines with J gene TRBJ2-5; D perhaps matches TRBD2 (5 bases). The CDR3 length is 12 residues. Germline assignment: CDR1 DFQATT and CDR2 SNEGSKA (reference sequence). V dropped 2 bases and J dropped 7 bases, with 11 bases sitting between them. CDR3 coding DNA: TGCAGTGCTAGATACGACTACCGGACCCAGTACTTC. It is translated as CSARYDYRTQYF.

The sample holds many counts of this clonotype. The V and J genes are TRBV24-1 and TRBJ2-1, with no clear D. Trimming shortened V by 0 bases and J by 0 bases, and 8 bases separated the two germline ends. The germline gives CDR1 KGHDR, CDR2 SFDVKD. This CDR3 is 16 amino acids long. CDR3 in amino acids: CATSDLPRSSYNEQFF. As DNA, the CDR3 is TGTGCCACCAGTGATTTGCCCAGAAGCTCCTACAATGAGCAGTTCTTC.

This clonotype was observed many times. This sequence joins TRBV2 and TRBJ1-1; no definite D call. V lost 7 bases and J 0 bases, leaving 9 bases between the germline ends. CDR3 size: 13 residues. Germline values: CDR1 SNHLY, CDR2 FYNNEI. The CDR3 DNA follows: TGTGCCAGCAAGCCAGGTGTGAACACTGAAGCTTTCTTT. Amino acid sequence: CASKPGVNTEAFF.